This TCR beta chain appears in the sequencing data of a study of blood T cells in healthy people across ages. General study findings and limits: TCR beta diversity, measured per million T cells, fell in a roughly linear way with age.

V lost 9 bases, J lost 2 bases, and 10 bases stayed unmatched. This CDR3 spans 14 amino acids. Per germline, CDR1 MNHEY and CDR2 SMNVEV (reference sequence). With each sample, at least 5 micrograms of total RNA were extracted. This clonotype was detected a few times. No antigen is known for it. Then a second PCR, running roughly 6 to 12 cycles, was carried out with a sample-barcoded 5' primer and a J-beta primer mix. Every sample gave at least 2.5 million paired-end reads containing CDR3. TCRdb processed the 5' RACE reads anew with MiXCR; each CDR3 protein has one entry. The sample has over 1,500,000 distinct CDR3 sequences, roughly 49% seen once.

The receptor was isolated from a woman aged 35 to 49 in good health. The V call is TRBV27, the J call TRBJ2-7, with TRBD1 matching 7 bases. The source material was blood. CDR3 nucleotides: TGTGCCAGTAGCCCTCGGGACAGTACCTACGAGCAGTACTTC. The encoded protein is CASSPRDSTYEQYF.